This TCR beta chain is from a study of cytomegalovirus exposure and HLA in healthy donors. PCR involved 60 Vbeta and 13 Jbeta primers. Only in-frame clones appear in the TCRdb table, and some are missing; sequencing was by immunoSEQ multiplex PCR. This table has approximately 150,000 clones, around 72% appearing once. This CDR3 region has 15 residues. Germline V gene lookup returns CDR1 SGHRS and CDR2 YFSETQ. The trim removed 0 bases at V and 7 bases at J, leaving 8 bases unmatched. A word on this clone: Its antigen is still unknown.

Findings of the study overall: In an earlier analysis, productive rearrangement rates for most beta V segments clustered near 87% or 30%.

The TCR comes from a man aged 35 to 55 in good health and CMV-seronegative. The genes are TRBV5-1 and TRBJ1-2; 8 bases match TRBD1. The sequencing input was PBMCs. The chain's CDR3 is CASSLVQGAYSGYTF. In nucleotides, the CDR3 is TGCGCCAGCAGCTTGGTCCAGGGGGCGTATTCTGGCTACACCTTC. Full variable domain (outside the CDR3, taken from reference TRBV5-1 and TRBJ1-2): KAGVTQTPRYLIKTRGQQVTLSCSPISGHRSVSWYQQTPGQGLQFLFEYFSETQRNKGNFPGRFSGRQFSNSRSEMNVSTLELGDSALYLCASSLVQGAYSGYTFGSGTRLTVV.